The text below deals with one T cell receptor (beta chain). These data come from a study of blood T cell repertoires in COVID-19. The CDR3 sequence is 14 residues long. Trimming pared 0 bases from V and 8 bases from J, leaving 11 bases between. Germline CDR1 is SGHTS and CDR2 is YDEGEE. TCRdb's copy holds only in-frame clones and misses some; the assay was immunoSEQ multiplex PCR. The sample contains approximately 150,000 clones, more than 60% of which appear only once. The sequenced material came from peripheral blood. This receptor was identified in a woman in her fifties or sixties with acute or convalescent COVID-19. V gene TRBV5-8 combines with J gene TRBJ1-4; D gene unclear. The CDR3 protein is CASSLGQTGEKLFF. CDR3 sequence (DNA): TGTGCCAGCAGCTTGGGGCAAACGGGGGAAAAACTGTTTTTT.